The entry that follows covers one T cell receptor beta chain sequence. A read error may produce the germline difference seen at one junction end. A unique molecular identifier was carried by every single TCR cDNA molecule. TCRdb itself ran the 5' RACE reads through MiXCR, one entry per CDR3 protein. Found here are about 26,000 distinct CDR3 sequences, around 13% of them singletons; the top ten hold around 23%. The time point denotes: sample taken at primary tumor resection. Whole RNA obtained from tumor, nontumor lung or frozen PBMC underwent sequencing without sorting. The cohort: 70 to 75 early-stage, untreated non-small cell lung cancer patients. This entry is derived from a study of spatial heterogeneity in lung cancer. Background on the study: The count of detected beta-chain sequences consistently exceeded that of alpha-chain sequences. Raw sequencing reads included, on average, more than nine appearances of each unique TCR and UMI combination.

CDR1 and CDR2 from the germline V gene are SQVTM and ANQGSEA. The CDR3 is 14 amino acids. The specimen was PBMCs, collected at surgery. The clonotype was recovered from a female donor with early-stage non-small cell lung cancer. The J gene is TRBJ2-1, the V gene TRBV29-1, with 11 positions matching TRBD2. CDR3 residues: CSVVRLAGGNEQFF. DNA of the CDR3: TGCAGTGTTGTACGGCTAGCGGGAGGAAATGAGCAGTTCTTC.